These 25 T cell receptor beta chains were sequenced from one sample in a study of read filtering for tumor transcriptome and immune sequencing. This library used around 0.4 ug RNA and molecular barcoded adaptors spanning alpha/delta and beta/gamma chains. TCRdb re-derived calls from the reads in MiXCR, one entry per CDR3 protein. Of several thousand distinct CDR3 sequences listed, roughly a quarter were seen once; the top ten hold approximately 52%. The sequencing sample was made of a population of CD138-negative cells sorted from bone marrow. The receptor set was obtained from a donor aged 40 or older with multiple myeloma.

The chain is built from TRBV27 and TRBJ2-3; no definite D call. This CDR3 has 14 amino acids. Per the germline V gene, CDR1 is MNHEY and CDR2 is SMNVEV (reference sequence). V lost 5 bases, J lost 2 bases, and 11 bases lay in between. CDR3 amino acids: CASSLQNSTDTQYF. The CDR3 DNA is TGTGCCAGCAGTCTACAGAATTCCACAGATACGCAGTATTTT.

Notes on this clonotype: A much larger clone sits a single nucleotide away, making a read error possible. V usage is TRBV14 and J usage is TRBJ2-7; a weak D match, TRBD1 (6 bases). V was clipped by 1 base and J by 6 bases, with 10 bases between them. The CDR3 runs 13 residues. CDR1 is SGHDN and CDR2 is FVKESK in the germline V gene. The CDR3 here is CASSQGRGSEQYF. CDR3 bases: TGTGCCAGCAGCCAAGGTAGGGGGTCCGAGCAGTACTTC. Filled out from reference TRBV14 and TRBJ2-7, the complete variable domain reads EAGVTQFPSHSVIEKGQTVTLRCDPISGHDNLYWYRRVMGKEIKFLLHFVKESKQDESGMPNNRFLAERTGGTYSTLKVQPAELEDSGVYFCASSQGRGSEQYFGPGTRLTVT.

This clonotype was seen at least ten times. The chain couples TRBV20-1 to TRBJ2-3; D is uncertain. V lost 6 bases to trimming and J lost 10 bases, with 17 bases between them. This CDR3 has 12 residues. CDR1 DFQATT and CDR2 SNEGSKA come from the germline V gene (reference sequence). CDR3 coding DNA: TGCAGTGCCTCCACCCTCGCGGCCTCGCAGTATTTT. Its translation: CSASTLAASQYF.

In its sample, this clonotype was seen many times. This chain links TRBV5-1 with TRBJ2-3, with 11 positions matching TRBD2. Looked up from germline, CDR1 is SGHRS and CDR2 is YFSETQ. This CDR3 spans 18 amino acids. V lost 4 bases and J lost 9; bases outside the gene matches: 19. The CDR3 protein is CASSLTDPGLAASKTQYF. CDR3 in DNA: TGCGCCAGCAGCCTAACGGATCCGGGACTAGCGGCCTCAAAGACGCAGTATTTT.

For this clonotype: A much larger clone sits a single nucleotide away, making a read error possible. J is TRBJ2-7 and V is TRBV10-3; D unclear. The CDR3 runs to 14 residues. Germline V gene lookup returns CDR1 ENHRY and CDR2 SYGVKD. CDR3 region: CATSESYRSYEQNF. The CDR3 DNA reads TGTGCCACCAGTGAGTCGTACAGATCCTACGAGCAGAACTTC.

This clonotype occurred many times. This chain joins TRBV6-6 and TRBJ2-3, with 15 positions matching TRBD2. This CDR3 has 16 residues. From germline, CDR1 is MNHNY and CDR2 SVGAGI (reference sequence). J gave up 5 bases and V 7 bases, and 7 bases lay outside the gene matches. CDR3 coding DNA: TGTGCCAGCACCCAAGGGACTAGCGGGGGGCAAGATACGCAGTATTTT. It specifies CASTQGTSGGQDTQYF.

This clonotype appeared many times. DNA of the CDR3: TGCAGTGCTTCCGCCGACAGGGGAGGCACAGATACGCAGTATTTT. Its protein is CSASADRGGTDTQYF. V and J are TRBV20-1 and TRBJ2-3, with 8 bases aligning to TRBD1. The CDR3 extends over 15 amino acids. With V trimmed by 5 bases and J by 1 base, 8 bases remained unmatched. CDR1 is DFQATT and CDR2 is SNEGSKA in the germline V gene (reference sequence).

On this clonotype itself: A much larger clone sits a single nucleotide away, making a read error possible. The chain carries TRBV30 and TRBJ2-7; 8 bases agree with TRBD1. The V and J ends lost 2 bases and 3 bases, in that order; junction bases with no gene match: 3. CDR3 length equals 13 residues. The germline V gene encodes CDR1 GTSNPN and CDR2 SVGIG (reference sequence). In DNA, the CDR3 is TGTGCCTGGAGTCAGGGGGCCGTCTACGAGCAGTACTTC. Its translation is CAWSQGAVYEQYF.

This clonotype was observed many times. The rearrangement joins TRBV4-3 to TRBJ2-2; D possibly corresponds to TRBD2 (5 bases). V dropped 0 bases and J dropped 0 bases, with 8 bases sitting between them. This CDR3 has 16 residues. From germline, CDR1 is LGHNA and CDR2 YSLEER. CDR3 sequence reads: CASSQDPGTNTGELFF. CDR3 nucleotides: TGCGCCAGCAGCCAAGATCCGGGGACGAACACCGGGGAGCTGTTTTTT.

The chain combines TRBV27 with TRBJ1-5; TRBD1 might be the D (5 bases). CDR1 and CDR2 from the germline V gene are MNHEY and SMNVEV (reference sequence). The CDR3 consists of 16 residues. Trimming removed 1 base at V and 2 bases at J, with 12 bases between. The CDR3 sequence is CASSLYAGHGNQPQHF. The CDR3 DNA sequence: TGTGCCAGCAGTTTATACGCAGGGCATGGCAATCAGCCCCAGCATTTT.

The sample holds a few counts of this clonotype. This clone may be a read error of a much larger clone one base away. The rearrangement links TRBV12-3 or TRBV12-4 to TRBJ2-1; no firm D call. The CDR3 is 14 residues long. Trimming took 6 bases from V and 6 from J, leaving 15 bases between them. CDR3 coding DNA: TGTGCCAGCAGCCTCTTGGGTGGGTCCAATGAGCAGTTCTTC. Translated: CASSLLGGSNEQFF.

A few counts support this clonotype. A far larger clone is only one base removed, so a read error is likely. This chain links TRBV19 with TRBJ2-7; TRBD2 matches 11 bases. CDR3 length equals 16 residues. V was clipped by 9 bases and J by 7 bases; unmatched bases: 17. Germline lookup yields CDR1 LNHDA and CDR2 SQIVND (reference sequence). CDR3 in DNA: TGTGCCAGGATTTTGCCCCTGCCTAGCGGGAGGAATGAGCAGTACTTC. Its translation: CARILPLPSGRNEQYF. Complete variable domain (other parts from reference TRBV19 and TRBJ2-7): DGGITQSPKYLFRKEGQNVTLSCEQNLNHDAMYWYRQDPGQGLRLIYYSQIVNDFQKGDIAEGYSVSREKKESFPLTVTSAQKNPTAFYLCARILPLPSGRNEQYFGPGTRLTVT.

On this clonotype: This CDR3 fails to terminate in the conserved phenylalanine or tryptophan, so it likely reflects a read error. The chain links TRBV4-1 to TRBJ2-2, with D unclear. Germline V lookup: CDR1 MGHRA, CDR2 YSYEKL. The CDR3 consists of 15 residues. The CDR3 spells CASGQQVAGTGELFS. CDR3 sequence (DNA): TGCGCCAGCGGCCAGCAGGTGGCCGGGACCGGGGAGCTGTTTTCT.

This clonotype is medium-sized by share. The genes are TRBV7-9 and TRBJ2-7; 9 bases line up with TRBD1. Germline V gene sequence: CDR1 SEHNR, CDR2 FQNEAQ (reference sequence). This CDR3 is built from 15 residues. Trimming cost V 2 bases and J 3 bases; bases outside gene matches: 5. CDR3 loop: CASSLTGGTGYEQYF. The CDR3 nucleotides read TGTGCCAGCAGCTTAACAGGGGGCACCGGCTACGAGCAGTACTTC.

A word on this clonotype: A read error is possible here, since a much larger clone lies one base away. Without the conserved terminal phenylalanine or tryptophan, this CDR3 likely stems from a read error. The chain joins TRBV7-9 to TRBJ2-7, with D possibly TRBD1 on 5 matching bases. Germline V gene data show CDR1 as SEHNR and CDR2 as FQNEAQ (reference sequence). V shed 5 bases and J shed 0 bases, with 17 bases lying between them. The CDR3 spans 16 residues. The CDR3 is CASSGEQVTTSYEQYS. The CDR3 nucleotides read TGTGCCAGCAGCGGCGAACAGGTTACAACCTCCTACGAGCAGTACTCC.

This clonotype was counted many times. V is TRBV7-9 and J is TRBJ2-7; 8 nucleotides agree with TRBD1. The length of the CDR3 is 13 residues. The germline CDR1 and CDR2 sequences are SEHNR and FQNEAQ (reference sequence). J lost 4 bases, V lost 2 bases, and 1 base had no gene match. The CDR3, as DNA: TGTGCCAGCAGCTTACGACAGGGGTACGAGCAGTACTTC. This translates into CASSLRQGYEQYF.

This clonotype was seen more than once but under ten times. The V gene is TRBV20-1, the J gene TRBJ1-1, with 7 bases fitting TRBD1. This CDR3 spans 16 amino acids. After removal of 6 bases from V and 3 bases from J, the junction contained 16 bases not matched to a gene. In germline, CDR1 is DFQATT, CDR2 SNEGSKA (reference sequence). This CDR3 is CSALSLRGELDTEAFF. Written as DNA, the CDR3 is TGCAGTGCCCTTTCGCTCAGGGGGGAGTTAGACACTGAAGCTTTCTTT.

This clonotype showed up many times. The chain couples TRBV20-1 to TRBJ2-3; D is undetermined. From germline, CDR1 is DFQATT and CDR2 SNEGSKA (reference sequence). This CDR3 contains 10 residues. V was shortened by 1 base and J by 4 bases, with 0 bases between the two germline ends. The CDR3: CSARADTQYF. The CDR3 coding sequence is TGCAGTGCTAGAGCAGATACGCAGTATTTT.

This clonotype was found a few times. The V gene is TRBV7-6, the J gene TRBJ2-1, with 7 nucleotides matching TRBD1. CDR3 length: 16 residues. V shed 3 bases and J 6 bases; nucleotides not matched to a gene: 11. The germline gives CDR1 SGHVS, CDR2 FNYEAQ. The CDR3 loop is CASSFLTGDGINEQFF. The CDR3 DNA reads as TGTGCCAGCAGCTTTTTAACAGGGGATGGTATCAATGAGCAGTTCTTC.

This clonotype was detected many times. V gene TRBV7-2 combines with J gene TRBJ2-5; maybe TRBD1 (5 bases). Deletions cut 1 base from V and 4 bases from J, with 10 bases between. Germline lookup yields CDR1 SGHTA and CDR2 FQGNSA. This CDR3 spans 14 amino acids. In nucleotides, the CDR3 is TGTGCCAGCAGCTTAGATCAAGGGGCAGAGACCCAGTACTTC. Its protein product is CASSLDQGAETQYF.

A word on this clonotype: A far more abundant clone sits one base away, making this likely a read error. V usage is TRBV7-3 and J usage is TRBJ2-7, with D perhaps matching TRBD1 or TRBD2 (5 bases each). The CDR3 has 14 residues. Trimming stripped 5 bases from V and 7 bases from J, with 18 bases between. Germline V lookup: CDR1 SGHTA, CDR2 FQGTGA. The CDR3: CASSPGPGGDEQYF. CDR3 nucleotide sequence: TGTGCCAGCAGCCCGGGACCCGGTGGCGATGAGCAGTACTTC.

By its share, this clonotype is medium-sized (0.01 to 0.1%). The rearrangement joins TRBV4-3 to TRBJ2-3; TRBD2 matches at 11 bases. Germline CDR1 reads LGHNA; CDR2 reads YSLEER. There are 18 residues in the CDR3. After removal of 0 bases from V and 3 bases from J, the junction contained 8 bases not matched to a gene. CDR3 DNA sequence: TGCGCCAGCAGCCAAGATCGACCCCCTAGCGGGAGGACAGATACGCAGTATTTT. The encoded protein is CASSQDRPPSGRTDTQYF.

The rearrangement uses TRBV6-6 and TRBJ1-5; D remains unclear. Germline CDR1 reads MNHNY; CDR2 reads SVGAGI (reference sequence). Trimming cost V 7 bases and J 3 bases, with 10 bases left between them. The CDR3 is 13 residues long. CDR3 coding DNA: TGTGCCAGCACCCCAGACCTCAATCAGCCCCAGCATTTT. Translated: CASTPDLNQPQHF.

Judged by abundance, this clonotype is medium-sized. V and J are TRBV30 and TRBJ2-1; 7 bases map to TRBD1. The CDR3 covers 14 residues. V trimming: 6 bases; J trimming: 8 bases; junction bases outside the gene matches: 13. CDR1 GTSNPN and CDR2 SVGIG come from the germline V gene (reference sequence). The CDR3 reads CACTRVTGLDEQFF. DNA of the CDR3: TGTGCCTGTACCAGAGTGACAGGGCTCGATGAGCAGTTCTTC.

CDR3 nucleotide sequence: TGTGCCAGCAGCTTTGAGATGCGGGAACCTGGAGAGACCCAGTACTTC. It is translated as CASSFEMREPGETQYF. This chain uses TRBV7-9 with TRBJ2-5; D possibly corresponds to TRBD2 (6 bases). The CDR3 sequence is 16 residues long. V lost 3 bases to trimming and J lost 4 bases, with 18 bases between them. Germline V CDR1 and CDR2: SEHNR, FQNEAQ (reference sequence).